One and the same sample provided the 2 T cell receptor beta chains below, sequenced in a study of blood T cell repertoires in COVID-19 (dated by TCRdb to the early 2020s). Libraries came from the immunoSEQ multiplex PCR assay. TCRdb limited this immuneACCESS table to in-frame rearrangements with V and J called. A share of clones is missing; checked studies link under half to unresolved V genes, and the rest is unexplained. The sample includes approximately 53,000 clones, with about four fifths observed a single time. The ten largest clones take up more than 20% of the sample. Sequences were obtained from peripheral blood. The receptors stem from an elderly woman with COVID-19, enrolled during active disease.

The chain links TRBV19 to TRBJ2-7, with 14 nucleotides matching TRBD2. V dropped 11 bases and J dropped 4; count of bases not matched to a gene: 7. Germline CDR1 LNHDA, CDR2 SQIVND (reference sequence). The length of the CDR3 is 14 residues. The CDR3 protein is CAVGTSGRMYEQYF. The DNA of the CDR3 is TGTGCCGTAGGGACTAGCGGGAGAATGTACGAGCAGTACTTC.

J is TRBJ2-7 and V is TRBV12-5; no clear D gene. The CDR3 has 11 residues. CDR1 and CDR2 (germline): LGHNT, FRNRAP. Trimming left V 6 bases short and J 2 bases short, with 5 bases between. CDR3 residues: CASGQTYEQYF. CDR3 nucleotide sequence: TGTGCTAGTGGCCAAACCTACGAGCAGTACTTC.